These T cell receptor beta chains were read from a single sample in a study of T cell changes during pregnancy in multiple sclerosis. Sequencing was performed with immunoSEQ multiplex PCR; in TCRdb, only in-frame clones are kept and a portion is missing. The sample contains about 86,000 clones, 85% to 95% of which appear only once. Material: peripheral blood, obtained in the first trimester of pregnancy. Receptors originate from a female donor in good health, enrolled as a control in a pregnancy study. Each CDR3 is given with its conserved first and last residue. A D gene is named only where the DNA matches it firmly. The size field is filled for only some rows; it gives once, few, many or a size class.

v_gene,d_gene,j_gene,abundance,CDR3aa
TRBV23-1,.,TRBJ1-5,.,CASSQPCGEPQHF
TRBV6-5,.,TRBJ1-2,.,CASSYRTVGYGYTF
TRBV7-8,.,TRBJ1-2,.,CASSPRRRVLLDGYTF
TRBV4-3,.,TRBJ2-1,.,CASSQDRAVEQFF
TRBV6-1,.,TRBJ2-2,.,CASPSGYDTGELFF
TRBV2,TRBD2,TRBJ2-1,.,CASMGGVNEQFF
TRBV4-3,TRBD1,TRBJ2-7,.,CASSQSGQDEQYF
TRBV7-6,.,TRBJ2-5,.,CASSPVGAQETQYF
TRBV4-1,.,TRBJ1-5,.,CASSRTADSNQPQHF
TRBV6-5,TRBD1,TRBJ1-1,.,CASSYRGDRVRTEAFF
TRBV6-6,.,TRBJ1-4,.,CASSLTGAEKLFF
TRBV5-4,TRBD1,TRBJ1-2,once,CASSLDRGLSRLGGYTF
TRBV2,.,TRBJ2-5,.,CASGRVPQETQYF
TRBV18,.,TRBJ1-2,.,CASSPTRTGRENYGYTF
TRBV13,.,TRBJ1-5,.,CASSMAQGWDQPQHF
TRBV5-1,.,TRBJ2-1,.,CASSLGGRGNEQFF
TRBV2,.,TRBJ1-1,.,CASSEESGRTEAFF
TRBV4-1,.,TRBJ1-6,.,CASSQPSGQSNSPLHF
TRBV9,.,TRBJ1-1,.,CASSQVPGGTEAFF
TRBV9,TRBD2,TRBJ2-5,.,CASSATSGGETQYF
TRBV7-8,.,TRBJ1-4,.,CASSFPGTNEKLFF
TRBV5-1,TRBD1,TRBJ2-2,.,CASSFTGTGTGELFF
TRBV29-1,.,TRBJ1-1,.,CSVEGLEAFF
TRBV10-3,.,TRBJ1-3,.,CAISESNQLNTIYF
TRBV7-2,.,TRBJ1-1,.,CASSLWAVNTEAFF
TRBV11-2,.,TRBJ2-3,.,CASSSLGGGPTDTQYF
TRBV15,TRBD1,TRBJ1-3,.,CATSKSFRDSGNTIYF
TRBV7-9,.,TRBJ1-2,.,CASSLEGGYGYTF
TRBV6-1,TRBD2,TRBJ2-7,.,CASSTGPSGFYEQYF
TRBV10-3,.,TRBJ1-6,few,CAAQAWDNSPLHF
TRBV5-8,.,TRBJ1-6,.,CASSFVLDSYNSPLHF
TRBV10-3,TRBD1,TRBJ1-6,.,CAIGDRARSDSPLHF
TRBV7-2,.,TRBJ2-5,.,CASSLVALQDEETQYF
TRBV4-1,TRBD1,TRBJ2-6,.,CASSQDPLTGAGANVLTF
TRBV10-3,.,TRBJ2-3,.,CAISQGEGTDTQYF
TRBV2,TRBD1,TRBJ1-2,.,CASSEGLGTGRGGYTF
TRBV29-1,TRBD1,TRBJ1-5,.,CSVLLGGAGGAQHF
TRBV4-2,TRBD1,TRBJ1-4,.,CASSQGQGPNEKLFF
TRBV7-8,.,TRBJ2-7,.,CASSADRLEQYF
TRBV18,.,TRBJ1-1,.,CASSPSGNEAFF
TRBV19,TRBD1,TRBJ1-1,.,CASRGTVNTEAFF
TRBV2,TRBD1,TRBJ1-5,.,CASSEVEGAAQPQHF
TRBV7-9,TRBD1,TRBJ2-7,.,CASSTGASTYEQYF
TRBV27,.,TRBJ2-1,once,CASRGHSHNEQFF
TRBV10-3,.,TRBJ2-2,few,CAIEGGDTGELFF
TRBV4-3,.,TRBJ2-3,.,CASSQGAEGASTDTQYF
TRBV15,TRBD2,TRBJ2-1,.,CATSRDREVYNEQFF
TRBV29-1,TRBD2,TRBJ2-3,.,CSVLLGGSTDTQYF
TRBV29-1,.,TRBJ1-2,.,CSVEDRGGFYGYTF
TRBV4-1,.,TRBJ1-4,.,CASSRGLGEEKLFF
TRBV30,.,TRBJ2-1,.,CARRGGNEQFF
TRBV7-9,TRBD1,TRBJ2-7,.,CASSLGQGFYEQYF
TRBV9,.,TRBJ1-3,.,CASKANSGNTIYF